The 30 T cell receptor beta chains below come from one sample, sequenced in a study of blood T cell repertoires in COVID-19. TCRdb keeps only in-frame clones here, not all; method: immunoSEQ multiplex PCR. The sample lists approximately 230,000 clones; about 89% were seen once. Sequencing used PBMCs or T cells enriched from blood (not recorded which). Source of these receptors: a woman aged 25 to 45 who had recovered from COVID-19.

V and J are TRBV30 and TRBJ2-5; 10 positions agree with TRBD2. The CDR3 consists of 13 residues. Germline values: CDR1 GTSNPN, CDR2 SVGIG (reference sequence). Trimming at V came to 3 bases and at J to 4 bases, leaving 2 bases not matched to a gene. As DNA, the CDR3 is TGTGCCTGGAGCCCTAGCGGGAGAGAGACCCAGTACTTC. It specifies CAWSPSGRETQYF.

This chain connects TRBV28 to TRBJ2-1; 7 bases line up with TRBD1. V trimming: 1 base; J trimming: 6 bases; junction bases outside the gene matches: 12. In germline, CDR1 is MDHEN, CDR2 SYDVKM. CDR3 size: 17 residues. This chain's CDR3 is CASSLLDLGQTSNEQFF. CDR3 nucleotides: TGTGCCAGCAGTTTATTGGACTTGGGACAGACTTCCAATGAGCAGTTCTTC.

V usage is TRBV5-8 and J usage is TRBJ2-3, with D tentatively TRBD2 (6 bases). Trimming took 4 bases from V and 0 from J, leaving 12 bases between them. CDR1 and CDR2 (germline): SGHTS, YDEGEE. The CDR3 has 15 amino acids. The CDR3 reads CASSPGSGSTDTQYF. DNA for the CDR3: TGTGCCAGCAGCCCCGGGAGCGGGAGCACAGATACGCAGTATTTT.

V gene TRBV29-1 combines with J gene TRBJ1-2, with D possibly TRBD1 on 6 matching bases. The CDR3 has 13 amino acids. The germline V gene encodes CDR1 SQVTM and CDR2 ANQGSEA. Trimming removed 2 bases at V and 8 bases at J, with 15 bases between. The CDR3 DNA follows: TGCAGCGTTGAAAAGGGGGTCACAGGGGGCTACACCTTC. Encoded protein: CSVEKGVTGGYTF.

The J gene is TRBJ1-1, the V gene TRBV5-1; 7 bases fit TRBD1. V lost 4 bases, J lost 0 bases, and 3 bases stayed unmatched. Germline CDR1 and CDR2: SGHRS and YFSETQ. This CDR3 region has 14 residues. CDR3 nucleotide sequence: TGCGCCAGCAGCATGGGACAGATGAACACTGAAGCTTTCTTT. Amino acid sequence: CASSMGQMNTEAFF. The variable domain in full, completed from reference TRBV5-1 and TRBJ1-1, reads KAGVTQTPRYLIKTRGQQVTLSCSPISGHRSVSWYQQTPGQGLQFLFEYFSETQRNKGNFPGRFSGRQFSNSRSEMNVSTLELGDSALYLCASSMGQMNTEAFFGQGTRLTVV.

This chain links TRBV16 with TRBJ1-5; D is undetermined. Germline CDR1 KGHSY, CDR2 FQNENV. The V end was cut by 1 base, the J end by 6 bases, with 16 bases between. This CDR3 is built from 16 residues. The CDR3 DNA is TGTGCCAGCAGCCAATTCGCCCCCCGACACGGTCAGCCCCAGCATTTT. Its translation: CASSQFAPRHGQPQHF.

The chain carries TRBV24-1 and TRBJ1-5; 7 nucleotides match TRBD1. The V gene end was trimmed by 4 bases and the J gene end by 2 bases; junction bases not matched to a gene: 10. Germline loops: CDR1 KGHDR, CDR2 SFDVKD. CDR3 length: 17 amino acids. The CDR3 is CATSDNRGHGGNQPQHF. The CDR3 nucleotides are TGTGCCACCAGTGACAATAGGGGGCATGGTGGCAATCAGCCCCAGCATTTT.

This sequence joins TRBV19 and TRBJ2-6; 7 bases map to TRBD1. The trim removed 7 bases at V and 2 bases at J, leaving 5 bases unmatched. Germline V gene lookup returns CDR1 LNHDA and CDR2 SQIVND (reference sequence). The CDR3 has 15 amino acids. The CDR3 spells CASNPDRAGANVLTF. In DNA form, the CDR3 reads TGTGCCAGTAACCCCGACAGGGCTGGGGCCAACGTCCTGACTTTC.

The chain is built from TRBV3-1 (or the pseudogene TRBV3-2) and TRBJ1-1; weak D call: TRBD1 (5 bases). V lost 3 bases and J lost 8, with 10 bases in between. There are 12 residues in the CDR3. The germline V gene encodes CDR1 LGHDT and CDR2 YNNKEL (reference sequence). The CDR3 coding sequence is TGTGCCAGCAGCCATGGGGCGTTGGAAGCTTTCTTT. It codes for CASSHGALEAFF.

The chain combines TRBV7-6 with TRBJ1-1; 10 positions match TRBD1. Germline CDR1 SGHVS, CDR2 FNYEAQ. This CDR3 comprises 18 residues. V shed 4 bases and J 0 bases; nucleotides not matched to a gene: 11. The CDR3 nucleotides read TGTGCCAGCAGCTCAAGTCCCGGACAGGGGGTCGTGAACACTGAAGCTTTCTTT. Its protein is CASSSSPGQGVVNTEAFF.

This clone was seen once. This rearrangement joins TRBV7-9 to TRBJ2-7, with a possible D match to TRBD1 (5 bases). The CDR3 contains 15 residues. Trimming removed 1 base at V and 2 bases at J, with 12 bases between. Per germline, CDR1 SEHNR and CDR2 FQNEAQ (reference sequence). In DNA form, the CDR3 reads TGTGCCAGCAGCTTAGGTTCAGGGAACCCCTACGAGCAGTACTTC. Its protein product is CASSLGSGNPYEQYF. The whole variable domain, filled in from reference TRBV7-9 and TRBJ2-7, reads DTGVSQNPRHKITKRGQNVTFRCDPISEHNRLYWYRQTLGQGPEFLTYFQNEAQLEKSRLLSDRFSAERPKGSFSTLEIQRTEQGDSAMYLCASSLGSGNPYEQYFGPGTRLTVT.

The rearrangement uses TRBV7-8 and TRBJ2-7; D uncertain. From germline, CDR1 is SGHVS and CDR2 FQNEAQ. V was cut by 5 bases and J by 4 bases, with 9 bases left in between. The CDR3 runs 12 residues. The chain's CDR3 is CASSPNRYEQYF. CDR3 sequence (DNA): TGTGCCAGCAGCCCAAACCGGTACGAGCAGTACTTC.

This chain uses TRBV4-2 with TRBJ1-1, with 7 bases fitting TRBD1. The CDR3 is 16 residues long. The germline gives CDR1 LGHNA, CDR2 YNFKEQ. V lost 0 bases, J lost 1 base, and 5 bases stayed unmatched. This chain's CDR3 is CASSQDQAGGNTEAFF. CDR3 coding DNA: TGTGCCAGCAGCCAAGATCAGGCAGGGGGGAACACTGAAGCTTTCTTT.

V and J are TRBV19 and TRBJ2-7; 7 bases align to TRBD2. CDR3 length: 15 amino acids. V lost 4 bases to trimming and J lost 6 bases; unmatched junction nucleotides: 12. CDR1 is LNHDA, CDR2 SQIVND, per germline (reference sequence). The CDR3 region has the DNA TGTGCCAGTAGTACAATGGACTTAGGACTAGTCGAGCAGTACTTC. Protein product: CASSTMDLGLVEQYF.

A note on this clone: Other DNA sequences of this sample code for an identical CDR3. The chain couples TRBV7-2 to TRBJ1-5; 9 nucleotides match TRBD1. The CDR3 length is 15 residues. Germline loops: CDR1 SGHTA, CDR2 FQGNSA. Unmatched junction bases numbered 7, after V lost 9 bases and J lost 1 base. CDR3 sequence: CASSTGGGSNQPQHF. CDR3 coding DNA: TGTGCCAGTAGCACAGGGGGCGGGAGCAATCAGCCCCAGCATTTT.

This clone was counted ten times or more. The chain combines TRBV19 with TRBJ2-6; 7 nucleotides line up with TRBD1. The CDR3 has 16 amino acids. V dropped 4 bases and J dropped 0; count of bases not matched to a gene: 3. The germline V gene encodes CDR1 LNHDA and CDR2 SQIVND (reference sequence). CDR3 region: CASSRDRASGANVLTF. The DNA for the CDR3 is TGTGCCAGTAGTAGGGACAGAGCCTCTGGGGCCAACGTCCTGACTTTC.

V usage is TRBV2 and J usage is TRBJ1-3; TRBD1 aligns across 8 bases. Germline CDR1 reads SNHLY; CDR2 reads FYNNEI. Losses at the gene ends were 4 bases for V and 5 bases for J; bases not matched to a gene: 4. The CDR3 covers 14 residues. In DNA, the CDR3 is TGTGCCAGCAGTGGGACAGGGTTGAGAAACACCATATATTTT. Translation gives CASSGTGLRNTIYF.

The CDR3 nucleotides are TGTGCCAGCAGTTTGGGAGGAGTTCGAGTCTATGGCTACACCTTC. Its translation: CASSLGGVRVYGYTF. The V gene is TRBV28, the J gene TRBJ1-2; D ambiguous. The CDR3 length is 15 residues. Germline V lookup: CDR1 MDHEN, CDR2 SYDVKM. Trimming left V 3 bases short and J 4 bases short, with 15 bases between.

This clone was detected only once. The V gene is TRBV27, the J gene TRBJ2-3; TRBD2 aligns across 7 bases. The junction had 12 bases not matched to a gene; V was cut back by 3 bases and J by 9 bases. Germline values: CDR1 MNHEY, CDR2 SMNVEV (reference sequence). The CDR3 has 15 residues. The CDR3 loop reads CASSFGGTGSRTQYF. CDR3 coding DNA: TGTGCCAGCAGTTTCGGGGGGACTGGTTCTAGGACGCAGTATTTT.

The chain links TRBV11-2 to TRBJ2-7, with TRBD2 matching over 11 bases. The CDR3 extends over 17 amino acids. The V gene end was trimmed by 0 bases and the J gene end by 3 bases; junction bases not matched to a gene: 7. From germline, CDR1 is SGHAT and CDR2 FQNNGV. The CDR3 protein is CASSLEIAGGPIYEQYF. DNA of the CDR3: TGTGCCAGCAGCTTAGAAATAGCGGGAGGGCCCATCTACGAGCAGTACTTC. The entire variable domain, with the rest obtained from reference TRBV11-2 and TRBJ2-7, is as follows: EAGVAQSPRYKIIEKRQSVAFWCNPISGHATLYWYQQILGQGPKLLIQFQNNGVVDDSQLPKDRFSAERLKGVDSTLKIQPAKLEDSAVYLCASSLEIAGGPIYEQYFGPGTRLTVT.

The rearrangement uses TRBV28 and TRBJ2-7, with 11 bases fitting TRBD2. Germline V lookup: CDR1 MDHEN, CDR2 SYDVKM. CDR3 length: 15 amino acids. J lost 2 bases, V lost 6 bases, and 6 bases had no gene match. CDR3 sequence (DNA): TGTGCCAGCAGCAAGGGGGGACTAGCGGCCTACGAGCAGTACTTC. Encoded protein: CASSKGGLAAYEQYF. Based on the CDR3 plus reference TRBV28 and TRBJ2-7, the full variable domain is DVKVTQSSRYLVKRTGEKVFLECVQDMDHENMFWYRQDPGLGLRLIYFSYDVKMKEKGDIPEGYSVSREKKERFSLILESASTNQTSMYLCASSKGGLAAYEQYFGPGTRLTVT.

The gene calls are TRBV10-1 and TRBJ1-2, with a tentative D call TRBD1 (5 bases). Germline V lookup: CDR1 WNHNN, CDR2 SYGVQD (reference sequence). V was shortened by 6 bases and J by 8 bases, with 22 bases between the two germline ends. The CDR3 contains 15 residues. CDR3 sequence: CASRGGDWERCGYTF. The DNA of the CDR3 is TGCGCCAGCAGAGGAGGGGATTGGGAAAGGTGCGGCTACACCTTC.

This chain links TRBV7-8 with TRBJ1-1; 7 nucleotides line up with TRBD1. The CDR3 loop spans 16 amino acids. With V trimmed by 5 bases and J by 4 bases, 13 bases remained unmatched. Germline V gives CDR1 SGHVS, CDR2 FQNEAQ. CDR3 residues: CASSPPDRIVGTEAFF. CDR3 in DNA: TGTGCCAGCAGCCCCCCGGACAGGATCGTGGGCACTGAAGCTTTCTTT.

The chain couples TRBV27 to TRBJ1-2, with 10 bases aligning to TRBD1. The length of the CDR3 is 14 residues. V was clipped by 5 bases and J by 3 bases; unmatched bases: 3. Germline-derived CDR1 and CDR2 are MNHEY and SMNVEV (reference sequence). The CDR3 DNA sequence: TGTGCCAGCAGTCCAGGACAGGGGGACTATGGCTACACCTTC. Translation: CASSPGQGDYGYTF.

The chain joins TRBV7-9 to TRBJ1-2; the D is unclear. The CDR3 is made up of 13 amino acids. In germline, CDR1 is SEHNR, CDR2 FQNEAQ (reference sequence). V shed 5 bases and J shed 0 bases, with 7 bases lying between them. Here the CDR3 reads CASSPGPNYGYTF. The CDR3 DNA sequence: TGTGCCAGCAGCCCGGGTCCTAACTATGGCTACACCTTC.

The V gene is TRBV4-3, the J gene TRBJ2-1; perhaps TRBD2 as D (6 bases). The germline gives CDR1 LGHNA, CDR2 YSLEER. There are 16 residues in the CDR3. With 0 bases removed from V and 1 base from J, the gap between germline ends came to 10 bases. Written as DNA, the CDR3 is TGCGCCAGCAGCCAAGAGGCGGGATGGTCCTACAATGAGCAGTTCTTC. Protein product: CASSQEAGWSYNEQFF.

The CDR3 sequence: CASSLLRETQYF. DNA for the CDR3: TGTGCCAGCAGCTTACTTCGAGAGACCCAGTACTTC. The genes are TRBV7-2 and TRBJ2-5; the D is unclear. Trimming pared 2 bases from V and 4 bases from J, leaving 5 bases between. Germline CDR1 and CDR2: SGHTA and FQGNSA. This CDR3 contains 12 residues.

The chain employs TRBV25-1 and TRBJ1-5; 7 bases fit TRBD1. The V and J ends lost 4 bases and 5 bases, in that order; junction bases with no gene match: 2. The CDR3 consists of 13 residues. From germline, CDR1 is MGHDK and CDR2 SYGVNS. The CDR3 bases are TGTGCCAGCAGTGGACAGGGTGATCAGCCCCAGCATTTT. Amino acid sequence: CASSGQGDQPQHF.

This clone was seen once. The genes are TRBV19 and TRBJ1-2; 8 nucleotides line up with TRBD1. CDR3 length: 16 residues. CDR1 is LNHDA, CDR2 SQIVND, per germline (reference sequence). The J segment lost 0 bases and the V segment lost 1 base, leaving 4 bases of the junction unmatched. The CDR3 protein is CASSIVPGGSNYGYTF. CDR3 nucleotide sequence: TGTGCCAGTAGTATAGTTCCAGGGGGCTCTAACTATGGCTACACCTTC.

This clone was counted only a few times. The CDR3 nucleotides read TGTGCCAGCAGTGTTGGGGTGACTAGCAGCACAGATACGCAGTATTTT. This translates into CASSVGVTSSTDTQYF. The V gene is TRBV6-1, the J gene TRBJ2-3, with 7 bases identical to TRBD2. Trimming at V came to 4 bases and at J to 0 bases, leaving 7 bases not matched to a gene. The CDR3 has 16 residues. Germline V lookup: CDR1 MNHNS, CDR2 SASEGT.